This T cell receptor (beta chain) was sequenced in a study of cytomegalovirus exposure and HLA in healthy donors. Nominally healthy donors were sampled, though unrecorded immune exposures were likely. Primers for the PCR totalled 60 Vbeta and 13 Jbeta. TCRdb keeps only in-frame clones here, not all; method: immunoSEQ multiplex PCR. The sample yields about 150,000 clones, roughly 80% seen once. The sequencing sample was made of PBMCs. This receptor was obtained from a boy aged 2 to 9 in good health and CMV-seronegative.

The CDR3 region has the DNA TGTGCCAGTAGTATCGACACTGAAGCTTTCTTT. Translation: CASSIDTEAFF. The V and J genes are TRBV19 and TRBJ1-1, with D unclear. The CDR3 runs to 11 residues. Germline-derived CDR1 and CDR2 are LNHDA and SQIVND (reference sequence). The V gene lost 3 bases and the J gene lost 3 bases, with 2 bases spanning the gap. The full variable domain, with the rest looked up from reference TRBV19 and TRBJ1-1, is DGGITQSPKYLFRKEGQNVTLSCEQNLNHDAMYWYRQDPGQGLRLIYYSQIVNDFQKGDIAEGYSVSREKKESFPLTVTSAQKNPTAFYLCASSIDTEAFFGQGTRLTVV.